A selection of T cell receptor beta chains follows, all from one sample in a study of OX40 agonist ivuxolimab in advanced cancers. Assay used: immunoSEQ multiplex PCR; TCRdb lists only in-frame clones, some missing. The sample consists of more than 65,000 clones, around 82% of them appearing once. The sequencing here drew on CD4+ or CD8+ T cells sorted from blood, taken in a trial of the OX40 agonist ivuxolimab. The receptors come from an adult with an advanced solid tumor such as melanoma, head and neck, liver or kidney cancer. Both conserved end residues are part of each CDR3. A D gene is named only where the DNA matches it firmly. A row's size may be missing; if present it is once, few, many or a size class.

clone size: NA; D gene: TRBD1; V gene: TRBV7-9; CDR3 protein: CASSLDGTAYGYTF
clone size: NA; D gene: TRBD1; V gene: TRBV5-1; CDR3 protein: CASSLGQQGLAKNIQYF
clone size: once; D gene: NA; V gene: TRBV6-5; CDR3 protein: CASSYGAGDQPQHF
clone size: NA; D gene: NA; V gene: TRBV5-4; CDR3 protein: CASSVWTGHSNQPQHF
clone size: NA; D gene: NA; V gene: TRBV5-1; CDR3 protein: CASSLQGRPNEKLFF
clone size: NA; D gene: NA; V gene: TRBV19; CDR3 protein: CASSRGRGSDEQYF
clone size: NA; D gene: TRBD2; V gene: TRBV5-8; CDR3 protein: CASSSRGDAYNEQFF
clone size: NA; D gene: NA; V gene: TRBV30; CDR3 protein: CASRGVRYNEQFF
clone size: few; D gene: NA; V gene: TRBV11-2; CDR3 protein: CASSLVGNTEAFF
clone size: NA; D gene: NA; V gene: TRBV27; CDR3 protein: CASSIRTASNQPQHF
clone size: NA; D gene: NA; V gene: TRBV28; CDR3 protein: CASSPTSTSSYEQYF
clone size: few; D gene: NA; V gene: TRBV19; CDR3 protein: CASIGRTSNQPQHF
clone size: NA; D gene: NA; V gene: TRBV7-9; CDR3 protein: CASSPLGDIQYF
clone size: NA; D gene: TRBD1; V gene: TRBV7-9; CDR3 protein: CASSLQGANTEAFF
clone size: NA; D gene: NA; V gene: TRBV12-2; CDR3 protein: CASRLVPFNSPLHF
clone size: NA; D gene: NA; V gene: TRBV7-3; CDR3 protein: CASSFNPAAGTDTQYF
clone size: few; D gene: TRBD2; V gene: TRBV5-6; CDR3 protein: CASSLGLAGGTQYF
clone size: NA; D gene: NA; V gene: TRBV7-2; CDR3 protein: CASSRKGGREQFF
clone size: few; D gene: NA; V gene: TRBV11-2; CDR3 protein: CASSLEGDTQYF
clone size: NA; D gene: TRBD2; V gene: TRBV6-5; CDR3 protein: CASRRTSGYTDTQYF
clone size: NA; D gene: NA; V gene: TRBV7-2; CDR3 protein: CASSFRGYEQYF
clone size: NA; D gene: TRBD1; V gene: TRBV25-1; CDR3 protein: CASSDLGGRYEQYF
clone size: NA; D gene: TRBD2; V gene: TRBV7-2; CDR3 protein: CASRPQGLAGETYNEQFF
clone size: NA; D gene: NA; V gene: TRBV4-3; CDR3 protein: CASSQGAYNEQFF
clone size: NA; D gene: NA; V gene: TRBV19; CDR3 protein: CASSGPGTPKETQYF
clone size: NA; D gene: NA; V gene: TRBV6-1; CDR3 protein: CASTGKNNEQFF